This TCR beta chain was profiled in a study of cytomegalovirus exposure and HLA in healthy donors. On the study more broadly: Among a few hundred genotyped donors, about 85% fell in the Caucasian-associated ancestry cluster. Study-level points and caveats: In a later analysis, TCR beta V- and J-gene trimming showed a link to a missense DCLRE1C variant. Immune exposure was documented only through CMV serostatus.

V gave up 3 bases and J gave up 5 bases; unmatched junction bases: 0. CDR1 MNHEY and CDR2 SMNVEV come from the germline V gene (reference sequence). This CDR3 region has 14 residues. PCR primers comprised 60 Vbeta and 13 Jbeta primers. The assay was immunoSEQ multiplex PCR, and TCRdb's table has in-frame clones only and misses some. The sample lists 150,000 to 200,000 clones; approximately 84% were seen once. As to this clone: Its target is not known.

The chain uses TRBV27 and TRBJ2-1; TRBD2 agrees at 11 bases. Material: PBMCs. The sequence was obtained from a man in his late teens or twenties in good health and CMV-seronegative. CDR3 nucleotide sequence: TGTGCCAGCAGTTTGGGACTAGCGGACAATGAGCAGTTCTTC. Amino acids: CASSLGLADNEQFF.